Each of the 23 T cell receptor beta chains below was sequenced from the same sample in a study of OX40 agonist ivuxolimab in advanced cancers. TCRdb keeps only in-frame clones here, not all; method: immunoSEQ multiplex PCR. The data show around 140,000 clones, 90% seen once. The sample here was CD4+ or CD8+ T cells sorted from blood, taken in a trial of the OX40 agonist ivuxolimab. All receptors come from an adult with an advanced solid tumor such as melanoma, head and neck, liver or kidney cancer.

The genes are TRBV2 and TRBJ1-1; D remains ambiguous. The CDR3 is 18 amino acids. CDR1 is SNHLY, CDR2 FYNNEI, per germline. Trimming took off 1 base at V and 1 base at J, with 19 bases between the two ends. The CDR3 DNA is TGTGCCAGCAGTGAAGTAGGTTTTGGTTTCGACAAGAACACTGAAGCTTTCTTT. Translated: CASSEVGFGFDKNTEAFF.

CDR3 in amino acids: CASSSNRVDTEAFF. CDR3 bases: TGTGCCAGCAGCTCCAACAGGGTGGACACTGAAGCTTTCTTT. The chain joins TRBV7-2 to TRBJ1-1, with D maybe TRBD1 (6 bases). The CDR3 is made up of 14 amino acids. CDR1 and CDR2 from the germline V gene are SGHTA and FQGNSA. V dropped 4 bases and J dropped 3 bases, with 12 bases sitting between them.

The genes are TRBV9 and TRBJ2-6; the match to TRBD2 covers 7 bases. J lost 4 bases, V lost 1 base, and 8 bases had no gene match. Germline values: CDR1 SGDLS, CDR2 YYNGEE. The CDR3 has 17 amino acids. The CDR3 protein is CASSVRGGTAGANVLTF. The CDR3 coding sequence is TGTGCCAGCAGCGTAAGGGGAGGGACCGCCGGGGCCAACGTCCTGACTTTC.

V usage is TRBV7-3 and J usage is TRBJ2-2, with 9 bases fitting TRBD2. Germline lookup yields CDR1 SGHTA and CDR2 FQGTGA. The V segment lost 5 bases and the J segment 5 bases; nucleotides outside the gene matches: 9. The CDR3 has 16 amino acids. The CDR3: CASSPNSGLATGELFF. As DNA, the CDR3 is TGTGCCAGCAGCCCCAACTCGGGACTAGCTACCGGGGAGCTGTTTTTT.

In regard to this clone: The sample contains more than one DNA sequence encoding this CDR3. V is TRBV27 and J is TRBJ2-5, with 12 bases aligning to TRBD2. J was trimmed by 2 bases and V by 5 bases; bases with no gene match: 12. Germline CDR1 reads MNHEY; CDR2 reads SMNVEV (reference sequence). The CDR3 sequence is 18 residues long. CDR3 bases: TGTGCCAGCAGTCGATGGACTAGCGGGGTGGGGGAGCAAGAGACCCAGTACTTC. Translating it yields CASSRWTSGVGEQETQYF.

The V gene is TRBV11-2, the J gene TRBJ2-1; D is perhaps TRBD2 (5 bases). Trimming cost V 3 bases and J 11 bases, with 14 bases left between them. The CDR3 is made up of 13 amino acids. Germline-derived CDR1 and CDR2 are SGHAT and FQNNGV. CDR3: CASSLEASHQQFF. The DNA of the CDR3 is TGTGCCAGCAGCTTGGAAGCTAGCCATCAGCAGTTCTTC. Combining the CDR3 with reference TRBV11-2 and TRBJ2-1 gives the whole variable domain EAGVAQSPRYKIIEKRQSVAFWCNPISGHATLYWYQQILGQGPKLLIQFQNNGVVDDSQLPKDRFSAERLKGVDSTLKIQPAKLEDSAVYLCASSLEASHQQFFGPGTRLTVL.

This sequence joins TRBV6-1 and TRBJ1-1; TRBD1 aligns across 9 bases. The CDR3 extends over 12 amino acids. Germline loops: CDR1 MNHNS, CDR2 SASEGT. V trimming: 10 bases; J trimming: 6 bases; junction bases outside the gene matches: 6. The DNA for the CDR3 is TGTGCCACCCAACAGGGGGCGTCTGAAGCTTTCTTT. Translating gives CATQQGASEAFF.

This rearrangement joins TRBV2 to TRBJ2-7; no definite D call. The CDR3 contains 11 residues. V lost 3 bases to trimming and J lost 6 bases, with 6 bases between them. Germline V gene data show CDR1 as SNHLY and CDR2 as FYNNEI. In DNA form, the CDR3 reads TGTGCCAGCAGTGATTGGGGCGAGCAGTACTTC. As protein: CASSDWGEQYF.

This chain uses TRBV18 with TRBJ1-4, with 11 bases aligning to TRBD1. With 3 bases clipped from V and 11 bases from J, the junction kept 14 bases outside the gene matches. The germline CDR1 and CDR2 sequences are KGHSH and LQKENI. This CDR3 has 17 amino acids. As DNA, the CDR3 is TGTGCCAGCTCACCCCAAATTTCGGGACAGGGGGACGAGAAACTGTTTTTT. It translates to CASSPQISGQGDEKLFF.

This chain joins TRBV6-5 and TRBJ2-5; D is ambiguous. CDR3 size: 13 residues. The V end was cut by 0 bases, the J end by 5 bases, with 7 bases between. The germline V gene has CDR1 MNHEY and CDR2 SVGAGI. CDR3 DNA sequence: TGTGCCAGCAGTTACTCCGCTGGGGAGACCCAGTACTTC. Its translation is CASSYSAGETQYF.

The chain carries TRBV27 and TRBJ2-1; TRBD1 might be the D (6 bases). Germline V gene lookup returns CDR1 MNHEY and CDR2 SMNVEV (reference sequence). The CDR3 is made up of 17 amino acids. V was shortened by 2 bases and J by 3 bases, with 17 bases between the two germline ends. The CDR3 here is CASSLRPHREIYNEQFF. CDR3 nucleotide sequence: TGTGCCAGCAGTTTACGACCCCACAGGGAAATCTACAATGAGCAGTTCTTC.

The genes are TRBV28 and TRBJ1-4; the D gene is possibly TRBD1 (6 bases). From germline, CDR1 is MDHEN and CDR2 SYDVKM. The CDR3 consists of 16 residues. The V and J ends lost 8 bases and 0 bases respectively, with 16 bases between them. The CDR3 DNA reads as TGTGCCAGCTTCCACAGGGATTTTGCAACTAATGAAAAACTGTTTTTT. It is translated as CASFHRDFATNEKLFF.

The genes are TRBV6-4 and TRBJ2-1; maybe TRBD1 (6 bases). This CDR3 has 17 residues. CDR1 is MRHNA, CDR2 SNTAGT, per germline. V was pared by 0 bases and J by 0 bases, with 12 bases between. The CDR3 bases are TGTGCCAGCAGTGACTCCCCGGACAGCCCCTCCTACAATGAGCAGTTCTTC. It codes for CASSDSPDSPSYNEQFF.

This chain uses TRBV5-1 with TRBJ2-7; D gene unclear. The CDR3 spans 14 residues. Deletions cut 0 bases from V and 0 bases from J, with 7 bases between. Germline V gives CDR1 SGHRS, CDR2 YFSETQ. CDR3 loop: CASSLVGNSYEQYF. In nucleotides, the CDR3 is TGCGCCAGCAGCTTGGTAGGGAACTCCTACGAGCAGTACTTC.

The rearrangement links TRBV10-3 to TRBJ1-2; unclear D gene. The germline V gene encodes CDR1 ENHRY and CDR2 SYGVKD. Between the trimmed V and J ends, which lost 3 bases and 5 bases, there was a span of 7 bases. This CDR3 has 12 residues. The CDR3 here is CAISELDYGYTF. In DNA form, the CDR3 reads TGTGCCATCAGTGAACTGGATTATGGCTACACCTTC.

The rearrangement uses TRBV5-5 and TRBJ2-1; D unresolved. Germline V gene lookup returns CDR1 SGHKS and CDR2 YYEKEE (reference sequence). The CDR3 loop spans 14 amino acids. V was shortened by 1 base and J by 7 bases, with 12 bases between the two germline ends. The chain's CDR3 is CASSLIGPLNEQFF. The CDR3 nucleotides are TGTGCCAGCAGCTTGATCGGCCCGCTTAATGAGCAGTTCTTC.

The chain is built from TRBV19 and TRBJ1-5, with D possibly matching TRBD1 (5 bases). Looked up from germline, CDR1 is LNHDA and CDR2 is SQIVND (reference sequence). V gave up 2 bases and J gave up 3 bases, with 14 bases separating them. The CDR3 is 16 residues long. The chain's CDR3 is CASSIRSGQTNQPQHF. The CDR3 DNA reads TGTGCCAGTAGTATACGGTCAGGGCAGACCAATCAGCCCCAGCATTTT.

CDR3 coding DNA: TGTGCCACCCGGCGAGGAGCTGGCACCGGGGAGCTGTTTTTT. Translation gives CATRRGAGTGELFF. This chain uses TRBV6-5 with TRBJ2-2, with D unclear. The germline V gene has CDR1 MNHEY and CDR2 SVGAGI. The CDR3 length is 14 residues. With 10 bases removed from V and 4 bases from J, the gap between germline ends came to 16 bases.

CDR3 residues: CAISESPPPGWGYTF. CDR3 nucleotide sequence: TGTGCCATCAGTGAGAGCCCACCGCCAGGATGGGGCTACACCTTC. The V and J genes are TRBV10-3 and TRBJ1-2; D unclear. The CDR3 has 15 residues. V lost 2 bases, J lost 8 bases, and 18 bases lay in between. Germline CDR1 ENHRY, CDR2 SYGVKD.

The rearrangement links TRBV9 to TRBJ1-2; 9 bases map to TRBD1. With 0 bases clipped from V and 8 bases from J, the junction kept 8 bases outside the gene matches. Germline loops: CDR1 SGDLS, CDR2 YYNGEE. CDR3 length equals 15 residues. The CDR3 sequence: CASSVGGQGSKGYTF. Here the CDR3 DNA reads TGTGCCAGCAGCGTAGGAGGACAGGGGTCGAAAGGCTACACCTTC.

CDR3 sequence reads: CASSSDGSGANVLTF. CDR3 DNA: TGCGCCAGCAGTAGTGACGGATCTGGGGCCAACGTCCTGACTTTC. The V gene is TRBV5-1, the J gene TRBJ2-6; D is undetermined. Germline assignment: CDR1 SGHRS and CDR2 YFSETQ. V lost 5 bases and J 1 base, leaving 10 bases between the germline ends. This CDR3 is 15 amino acids long. Full variable domain (remainder filled in from reference TRBV5-1 and TRBJ2-6): KAGVTQTPRYLIKTRGQQVTLSCSPISGHRSVSWYQQTPGQGLQFLFEYFSETQRNKGNFPGRFSGRQFSNSRSEMNVSTLELGDSALYLCASSSDGSGANVLTFGAGSRLTVL.

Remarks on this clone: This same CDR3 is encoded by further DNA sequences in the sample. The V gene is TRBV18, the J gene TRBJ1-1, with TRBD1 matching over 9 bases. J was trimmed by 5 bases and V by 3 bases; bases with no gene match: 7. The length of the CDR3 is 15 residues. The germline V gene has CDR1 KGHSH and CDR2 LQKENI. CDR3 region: CASSPSQGAVTEAFF. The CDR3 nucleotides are TGTGCCAGCTCACCCTCACAGGGGGCAGTTACTGAAGCTTTCTTT.

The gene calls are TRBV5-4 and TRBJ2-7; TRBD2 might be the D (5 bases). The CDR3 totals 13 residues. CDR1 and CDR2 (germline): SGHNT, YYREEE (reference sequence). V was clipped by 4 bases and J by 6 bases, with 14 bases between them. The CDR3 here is CASSPVSGGEQYF. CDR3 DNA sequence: TGTGCCAGCAGCCCCGTCAGCGGTGGCGAGCAGTACTTC.